This passage covers 19 T cell receptor beta chains from one sample sequenced in a study of T cell changes during pregnancy in multiple sclerosis. Repertoires were generated with immunoSEQ multiplex PCR, while TCRdb's copy carries only in-frame clones and drops some. The sample has over 30,000 clones; approximately 85% are singletons. This material consisted of CD4+ T cells from peripheral blood mononuclear cells, taken before pregnancy. These receptor sequences come from a female donor with multiple sclerosis, enrolled in a pregnancy study.

This sequence joins TRBV29-1 and TRBJ1-1; no definite D call. Germline lookup yields CDR1 SQVTM and CDR2 ANQGSEA. V was clipped by 4 bases and J by 4 bases, with 10 bases between them. The CDR3 is made up of 12 amino acids. The CDR3 region has the DNA TGCAGCGTTGTATCGGGATTCACTGAAGCTTTCTTT. Translating gives CSVVSGFTEAFF.

The chain couples TRBV2 to TRBJ2-7; D is perhaps TRBD1 (5 bases). This CDR3 is 16 amino acids long. Trimming removed 1 base from V and 3 bases from J, with 16 bases in between. The germline gives CDR1 SNHLY, CDR2 FYNNEI. CDR3 in amino acids: CASSEGTQEIYYEQYF. The CDR3 DNA reads as TGTGCCAGCAGTGAAGGGACACAGGAAATATACTACGAGCAGTACTTC.

With respect to this clone: Mismatch with germline at one junction end may stem from a read error. The rearrangement links TRBV7-7 to TRBJ2-5; the match to TRBD1 covers 9 bases. CDR1 and CDR2 from the germline V gene are SSHAT and FNYEAQ (reference sequence). The CDR3 totals 16 residues. CDR3 protein: CASSLGSWGQGETQYF. CDR3 nucleotide sequence: TGTGCTAGCAGCTTAGGCTCCTGGGGACAGGGAGAGACCCAGTACTTC.

V gene TRBV7-2 combines with J gene TRBJ2-3; 9 positions match TRBD2. This CDR3 is 15 amino acids long. V shed 4 bases and J 4 bases; nucleotides not matched to a gene: 6. Germline lookup yields CDR1 SGHTA and CDR2 FQGNSA. DNA of the CDR3: TGTGCCAGCAGCTCAAAGCGGGAGGTTGCAGATACGCAGTATTTT. Residues: CASSSKREVADTQYF. The whole variable domain, remainder taken from reference TRBV7-2 and TRBJ2-3, is GAGVSQSPSNKVTEKGKDVELRCDPISGHTALYWYRQSLGQGLEFLIYFQGNSAPDKSGLPSDRFSAERTGGSVSTLTIQRTQQEDSAVYLCASSSKREVADTQYFGPGTRLTVL.

The chain carries TRBV5-4 and TRBJ2-1; TRBD1 might be the D (5 bases). V shed 4 bases and J shed 6 bases, with 11 bases lying between them. CDR3 length equals 13 residues. Looked up from germline, CDR1 is SGHNT and CDR2 is YYREEE (reference sequence). The CDR3 is CASSPDNPNEQFF. The CDR3 DNA reads TGTGCCAGCAGCCCGGACAACCCCAATGAGCAGTTCTTC.

V usage is TRBV18 and J usage is TRBJ2-5; 7 bases are a match to TRBD2. The CDR3 loop spans 15 amino acids. Looked up from germline, CDR1 is KGHSH and CDR2 is LQKENI. With V trimmed by 6 bases and J by 1 base, 8 bases remained unmatched. DNA of the CDR3: TGTGCCAGCTCGCCAAACAGCGGGGCCCAAGAGACCCAGTACTTC. Translating gives CASSPNSGAQETQYF.

The CDR3 protein is CASSPRSYNEQFF. Written as DNA, the CDR3 is TGTGCCAGCAGCCCTCGCTCCTACAATGAGCAGTTCTTC. The chain links TRBV9 to TRBJ2-1; D uncertain. This CDR3 region has 13 residues. Germline assignment: CDR1 SGDLS and CDR2 YYNGEE. The V and J ends lost 4 bases and 0 bases respectively, with 5 bases between them.

This chain links TRBV29-1 with TRBJ2-3, with 11 bases identical to TRBD2. There are 15 residues in the CDR3. The ends lost 8 bases at V and 1 base at J; junction bases unmatched: 8. Germline assignment: CDR1 SQVTM and CDR2 ANQGSEA. The CDR3 region is CSIASGRIGTDTQYF. CDR3 bases: TGCAGCATAGCTAGCGGGAGGATTGGCACAGATACGCAGTATTTT.

The rearrangement joins TRBV7-3 to TRBJ2-1, with TRBD2 matching over 7 bases. The germline gives CDR1 SGHTA, CDR2 FQGTGA. Germline trimming cut 8 bases from V and 8 bases from J; bases unmatched to any gene: 12. The CDR3 covers 14 residues. CDR3 sequence (DNA): TGTGCCAGCTCCAGCGGCGGGAGAGGGTATGAGCAGTTCTTC. As protein: CASSSGGRGYEQFF. The entire variable domain, with the rest obtained from reference TRBV7-3 and TRBJ2-1, is as follows: GAGVSQTPSNKVTEKGKYVELRCDPISGHTALYWYRQSLGQGPEFLIYFQGTGAADDSGLPNDRFFAVRPEGSVSTLKIQRTERGDSAVYLCASSSGGRGYEQFFGPGTRLTVL.

The rearrangement uses TRBV11-2 and TRBJ2-5; no firm D call. The V and J ends lost 4 bases and 4 bases respectively, with 7 bases between them. The CDR3 has 12 residues. The V gene's germline CDR1 is SGHAT and CDR2 FQNNGV. The CDR3 DNA reads as TGTGCCAGCAGCTCGTCCCGAGAGACCCAGTACTTC. The encoded protein is CASSSSRETQYF. The whole variable domain, filled in from reference TRBV11-2 and TRBJ2-5, reads EAGVAQSPRYKIIEKRQSVAFWCNPISGHATLYWYQQILGQGPKLLIQFQNNGVVDDSQLPKDRFSAERLKGVDSTLKIQPAKLEDSAVYLCASSSSRETQYFGPGTRLLVL.

This chain links TRBV27 with TRBJ2-2, with D perhaps matching TRBD2 (6 bases). Germline V gene sequence: CDR1 MNHEY, CDR2 SMNVEV (reference sequence). V lost 4 bases and J lost 0, with 12 bases in between. The CDR3 spans 16 residues. CDR3 sequence: CASSSLTRSNTGELFF. The DNA for the CDR3 is TGTGCCAGCAGTTCCCTGACTAGATCGAACACCGGGGAGCTGTTTTTT.

The chain couples TRBV18 to TRBJ2-1; 13 bases fit TRBD2. The CDR3 has 15 residues. V was pared by 6 bases and J by 10 bases, with 9 bases of the junction left unmatched. Germline CDR1 KGHSH, CDR2 LQKENI. CDR3 sequence reads: CASSSGTSGTGEQFF. The CDR3, as DNA: TGTGCCAGCTCGTCCGGGACTAGCGGGACGGGGGAGCAGTTCTTC.

The V and J genes are TRBV30 and TRBJ2-3; TRBD2 matches 10 bases. Per germline, CDR1 GTSNPN and CDR2 SVGIG (reference sequence). The J segment lost 4 bases and the V segment lost 4 bases, leaving 14 bases of the junction unmatched. This CDR3 contains 17 residues. CDR3 loop: CAWTSGELAGFADTQYF. The CDR3 nucleotides read TGTGCCTGGACCTCTGGAGAACTAGCGGGATTCGCAGATACGCAGTATTTT. Looking up the rest from reference TRBV30 and TRBJ2-3 gives the full variable domain: SQTIHQWPATLVQPVGSPLSLECTVEGTSNPNLYWYRQAAGRGLQLLFYSVGIGQISSEVPQNLSASRPQDRQFILSSKKLLLSDSGFYLCAWTSGELAGFADTQYFGPGTRLTVL.

This clone was picked up one time. The chain has TRBV6-5 and TRBJ2-7; D possibly corresponds to TRBD2 (6 bases). Germline CDR1 reads MNHEY; CDR2 reads SVGAGI. There are 14 residues in the CDR3. The ends were cut back, 7 bases at V and 6 bases at J, with 19 bases in the middle. This CDR3 reads CASTKTRKDGEQYF. As DNA, the CDR3 is TGTGCCAGCACAAAGACTAGGAAGGATGGCGAGCAGTACTTC.

V usage is TRBV30 and J usage is TRBJ2-2; 11 bases agree with TRBD2. The CDR3 has 17 amino acids. CDR1 is GTSNPN, CDR2 SVGIG, per germline (reference sequence). V trimming: 4 bases; J trimming: 2 bases; junction bases outside the gene matches: 9. CDR3 nucleotides: TGTGCCTGGACCGGTAGCGGGAGGGCCGAAAACACCGGGGAGCTGTTTTTT. This sequence encodes CAWTGSGRAENTGELFF.

This clone appeared a few times. CDR3 loop: CASSISDRGYTEAFF. In nucleotides, the CDR3 is TGTGCCAGCAGCATAAGTGACAGGGGTTACACTGAAGCTTTCTTT. The V gene is TRBV7-9, the J gene TRBJ1-1; 8 bases line up with TRBD1. Trimming took 5 bases from V and 3 from J; bases not matched to a gene: 8. Germline assignment: CDR1 SEHNR and CDR2 FQNEAQ (reference sequence). The CDR3 covers 15 residues.

This sequence joins TRBV19 and TRBJ1-5; 9 nucleotides agree with TRBD1. The CDR3 is 14 residues long. The germline V gene has CDR1 LNHDA and CDR2 SQIVND (reference sequence). The V and J ends lost 6 bases and 0 bases, in that order; junction bases with no gene match: 0. DNA for the CDR3: TGTGCCAGTAGGACAGGGGGTAGCAATCAGCCCCAGCATTTT. Translated, it gives CASRTGGSNQPQHF.

The chain is built from TRBV27 and TRBJ2-7; D is undetermined. The CDR3 extends over 16 amino acids. The V gene's germline CDR1 is MNHEY and CDR2 SMNVEV (reference sequence). V was trimmed by 4 bases and J by 3 bases, leaving 19 bases between them. DNA of the CDR3: TGTGCCAGCAGTTCGTTCTATGGCCGACATGGCTACGAGCAGTACTTC. As protein: CASSSFYGRHGYEQYF.

The chain carries TRBV9 and TRBJ1-2; 11 bases fit TRBD1. Looked up from germline, CDR1 is SGDLS and CDR2 is YYNGEE. V shed 6 bases, J shed 2 bases, and the junction held 3 bases outside the gene matches. The CDR3 has 14 amino acids. The CDR3 loop is CASTRDRGNYGYTF. CDR3 coding DNA: TGTGCCAGCACTCGGGACAGGGGGAACTATGGCTACACCTTC.